This T cell receptor beta chain emerged from a study of beta chain features in type 1 diabetes. Study as a whole: Cell yields, gender and age were comparable in patients and healthy donors. Study results and caveats: Naive, central memory and Treg TCRB repertoires seemed to resemble each other more closely in patients than they did in healthy donors. TCRB CDR3 length was moderately but significantly reduced in all four CD4+ subsets of Type 1 diabetes patients.

V was cut by 3 bases and J by 0 bases, with 12 bases left in between. In germline, CDR1 is KGHSH, CDR2 LQKENI. The CDR3 has 16 residues. Central memory, naive, regulatory and stem cell-like memory CD4+ cells were sorted by CD45RO/CCR7/CD25/CD127/CD95/CD27. What was sequenced were expressed TCRB transcripts, since all of the isolated RNA had been reverse transcribed. Repertoires were generated with immunoSEQ multiplex PCR, while TCRdb's copy carries only in-frame clones and drops some. The sample consists of 10,000 to 15,000 clones, 45% to 50% of them appearing once. About this clone itself: The antigen remains undetermined.

This sequence originates from a man aged 18 to 29 in good health. Source material: stem cell memory CD4+ T cells from blood. The chain joins TRBV18 to TRBJ1-3; D gene unclear. The chain's CDR3 is CASSPLVASSGNTIYF. As DNA, the CDR3 is TGTGCCAGCTCACCTCTTGTTGCGAGCTCTGGAAACACCATATATTTT.